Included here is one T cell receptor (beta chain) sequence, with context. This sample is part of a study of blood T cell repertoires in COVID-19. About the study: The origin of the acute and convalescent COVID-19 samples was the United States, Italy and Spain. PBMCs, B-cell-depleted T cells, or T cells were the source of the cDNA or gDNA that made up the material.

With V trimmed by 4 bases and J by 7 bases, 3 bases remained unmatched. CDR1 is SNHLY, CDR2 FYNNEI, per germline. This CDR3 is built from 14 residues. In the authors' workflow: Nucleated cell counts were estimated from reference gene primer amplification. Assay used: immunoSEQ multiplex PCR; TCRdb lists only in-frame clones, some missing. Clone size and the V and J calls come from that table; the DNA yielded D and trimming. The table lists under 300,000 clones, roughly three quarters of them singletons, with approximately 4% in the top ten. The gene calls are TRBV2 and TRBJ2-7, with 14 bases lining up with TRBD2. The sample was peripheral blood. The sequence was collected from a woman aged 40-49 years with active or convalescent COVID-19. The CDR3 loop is CASSAGLAGAEQYF. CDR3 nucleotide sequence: TGTGCCAGCAGTGCGGGACTAGCGGGGGCTGAGCAGTACTTC.